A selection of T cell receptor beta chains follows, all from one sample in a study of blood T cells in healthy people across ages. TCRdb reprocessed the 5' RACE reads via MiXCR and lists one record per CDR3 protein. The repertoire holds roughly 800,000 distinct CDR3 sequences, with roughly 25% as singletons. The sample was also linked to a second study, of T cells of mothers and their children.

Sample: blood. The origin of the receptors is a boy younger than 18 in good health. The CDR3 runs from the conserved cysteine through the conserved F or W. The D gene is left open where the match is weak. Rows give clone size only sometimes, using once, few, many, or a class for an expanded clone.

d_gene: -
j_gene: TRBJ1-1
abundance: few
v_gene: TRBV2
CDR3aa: CASSDAGGGTEAFF
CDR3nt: TGTGCCAGCAGTGACGCTGGGGGAGGGACTGAAGCTTTCTTT

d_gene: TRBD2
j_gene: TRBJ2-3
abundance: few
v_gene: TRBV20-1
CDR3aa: CSARLAGGPADTQYF
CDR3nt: TGCAGTGCTCGCTTAGCGGGGGGGCCTGCAGATACGCAGTATTTT

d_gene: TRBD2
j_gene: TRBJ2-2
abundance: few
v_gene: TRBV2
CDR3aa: CASSRELAENTGELFF
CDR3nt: TGTGCCAGCTCCCGGGAACTAGCGGAAAACACCGGGGAGCTGTTTTTT

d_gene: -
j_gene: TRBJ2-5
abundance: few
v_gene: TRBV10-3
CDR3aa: CAISESRDQETQYF
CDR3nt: TGTGCCATCAGTGAGTCCCGGGACCAAGAGACCCAGTACTTC

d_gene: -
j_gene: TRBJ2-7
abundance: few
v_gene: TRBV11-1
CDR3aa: CASSLEAPRNYEQYF
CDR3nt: TGTGCCAGCAGCTTAGAGGCCCCGCGGAACTACGAGCAGTACTTC

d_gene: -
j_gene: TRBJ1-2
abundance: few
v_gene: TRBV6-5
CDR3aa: CASSWRGTGGYTF
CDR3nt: TGTGCCAGCAGTTGGCGGGGGACGGGGGGCTACACCTTC

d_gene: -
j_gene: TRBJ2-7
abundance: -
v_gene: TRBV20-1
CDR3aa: CSARDLGGGNYEQYF
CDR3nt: TGCAGTGCTAGAGATCTAGGGGGAGGGAACTACGAGCAGTACTTC

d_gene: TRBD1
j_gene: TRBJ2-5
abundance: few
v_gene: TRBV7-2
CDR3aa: CASSARQGDQETQYF
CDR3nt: TGTGCCAGCAGCGCGAGACAGGGGGATCAAGAGACCCAGTACTTC

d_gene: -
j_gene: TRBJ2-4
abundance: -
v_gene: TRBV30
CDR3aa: CAWAEVGIQYF
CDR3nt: TGTGCCTGGGCCGAGGTCGGCATTCAGTACTTC

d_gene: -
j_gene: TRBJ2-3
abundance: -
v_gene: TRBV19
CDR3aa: CASSSSPLPGSDTQYF
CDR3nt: TGTGCCAGTAGTAGCAGCCCTCTCCCCGGGTCAGATACGCAGTATTTT

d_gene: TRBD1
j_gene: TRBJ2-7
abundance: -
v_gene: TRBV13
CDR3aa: CASSLGQEIPQGREQYF
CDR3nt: TGTGCCAGCAGCCTGGGACAGGAGATTCCCCAAGGGCGCGAGCAGTACTTC

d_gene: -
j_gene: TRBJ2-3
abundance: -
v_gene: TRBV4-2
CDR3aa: CASSQAIAGTDTQYF
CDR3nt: TGTGCCAGCAGCCAAGCAATAGCGGGCACAGATACGCAGTATTTT

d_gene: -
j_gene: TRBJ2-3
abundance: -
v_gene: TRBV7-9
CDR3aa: CASSSSQTVTDTQYF
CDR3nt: TGTGCCAGCAGCTCCAGTCAGACAGTCACAGATACGCAGTATTTT

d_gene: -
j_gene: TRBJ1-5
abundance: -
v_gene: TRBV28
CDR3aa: CASRAGHNQPQHF
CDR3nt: TGTGCCAGCAGGGCAGGGCACAATCAGCCCCAGCATTTT

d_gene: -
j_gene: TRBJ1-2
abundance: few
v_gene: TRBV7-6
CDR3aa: CASSLGRAFYGYTF
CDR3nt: TGTGCCAGCAGCTTGGGCCGAGCGTTCTATGGCTACACCTTC

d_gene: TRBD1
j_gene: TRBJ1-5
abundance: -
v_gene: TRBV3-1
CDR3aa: CASSRPRTGGSQPQHF
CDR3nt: TGTGCCAGCAGCCGCCCCCGGACAGGGGGTAGTCAGCCCCAGCATTTT

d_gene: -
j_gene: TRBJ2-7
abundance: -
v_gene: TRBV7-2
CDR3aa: CASRLSYGLYEQYF
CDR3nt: TGTGCCAGCAGGCTCTCGTACGGACTCTACGAGCAGTACTTC

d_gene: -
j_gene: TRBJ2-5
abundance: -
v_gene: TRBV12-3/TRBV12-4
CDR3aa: CASTIHRDSQLGETQYF
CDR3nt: TGTGCCAGCACCATCCACCGGGACTCCCAGCTTGGGGAGACCCAGTACTTC

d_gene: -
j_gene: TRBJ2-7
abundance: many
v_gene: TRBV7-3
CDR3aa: CASSLGDTSYEQYF
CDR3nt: TGTGCCAGCAGCTTAGGGGACACGTCCTACGAGCAGTACTTC

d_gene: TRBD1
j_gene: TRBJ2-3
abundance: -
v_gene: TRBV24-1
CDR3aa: CATAGTGTDTQYF
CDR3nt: TGTGCCACAGCCGGGACAGGCACAGATACGCAGTATTTT

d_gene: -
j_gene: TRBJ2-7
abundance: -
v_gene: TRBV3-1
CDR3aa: CASSQDMVVGGPYEQYF
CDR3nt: TGTGCCAGCAGCCAAGATATGGTAGTGGGGGGCCCCTACGAGCAGTACTTC

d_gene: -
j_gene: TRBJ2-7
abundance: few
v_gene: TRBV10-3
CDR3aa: CAISESKFRDSYEQYF
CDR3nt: TGTGCCATCAGTGAGTCGAAGTTCAGGGATTCTTACGAGCAGTACTTC

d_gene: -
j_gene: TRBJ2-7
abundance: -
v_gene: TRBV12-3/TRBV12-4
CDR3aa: CASSLGSKYEQHF
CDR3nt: TGTGCCAGCAGCCTAGGATCTAAATACGAGCAGCACTTC

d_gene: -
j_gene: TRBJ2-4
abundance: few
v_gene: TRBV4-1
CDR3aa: CASSQEDEAEENIQYF
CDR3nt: TGCGCCAGCAGCCAAGAAGACGAGGCGGAGGAAAACATTCAGTACTTC

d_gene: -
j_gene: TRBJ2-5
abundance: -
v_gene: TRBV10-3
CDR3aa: CAISDLETQYF
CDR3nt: TGTGCCATCAGTGATCTGGAGACCCAGTACTTC

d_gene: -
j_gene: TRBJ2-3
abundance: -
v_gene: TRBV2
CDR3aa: CASSERRGGTDTQYF
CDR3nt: TGTGCCAGCAGTGAACGGCGGGGAGGCACAGATACGCAGTATTTT

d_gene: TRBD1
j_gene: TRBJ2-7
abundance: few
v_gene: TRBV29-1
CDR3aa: CTAPGQGPYEQYF
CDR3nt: TGCACCGCTCCGGGACAGGGACCCTACGAGCAGTACTTC

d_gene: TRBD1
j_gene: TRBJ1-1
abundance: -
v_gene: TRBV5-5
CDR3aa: CASSSQGQGVTEAFF
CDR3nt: TGTGCCAGCAGCTCCCAGGGACAGGGAGTCACTGAAGCTTTCTTT

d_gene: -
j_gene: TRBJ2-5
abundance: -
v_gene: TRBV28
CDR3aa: CATSGGIGGEETQYF
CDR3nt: TGTGCCACCAGTGGAGGGATCGGCGGGGAAGAGACCCAGTACTTC

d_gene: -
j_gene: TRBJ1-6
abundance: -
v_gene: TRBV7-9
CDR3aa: CAGSLQATSPNSPLHF
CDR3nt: TGTGCCGGCAGCCTTCAAGCAACCTCCCCTAATTCACCCCTCCACTTT